The next 2 T cell receptor beta chains were all read from a single sample in a study of blood T cell repertoires in COVID-19. TCRdb keeps only in-frame clones here, not all; method: immunoSEQ multiplex PCR. Of approximately 81,000 clones listed, roughly nine tenths are singletons. The sample taken for sequencing was peripheral blood. The receptors come from a woman in her forties or fifties in a cohort sampled during active COVID-19.

In its sample, this clone was seen once. This chain joins TRBV19 and TRBJ1-1; D not certain. This CDR3 has 16 amino acids. Germline V gene data show CDR1 as LNHDA and CDR2 as SQIVND (reference sequence). V gave up 9 bases and J gave up 1 base, with 21 bases separating them. CDR3 region: CASKGYPGEGNTEAFF. CDR3 nucleotides: TGTGCCAGCAAAGGGTATCCTGGGGAGGGGAACACTGAAGCTTTCTTT.

There are a few counts of this clone. The chain carries TRBV14 and TRBJ2-4; 12 bases line up with TRBD1. This CDR3 is 16 amino acids long. With 4 bases clipped from V and 6 bases from J, the junction kept 7 bases outside the gene matches. Looked up from germline, CDR1 is SGHDN and CDR2 is FVKESK. For the CDR3, the DNA is TGTGCCAGCAGCCCCAGGGACAGGGGGCTTGTAAACATTCAGTACTTC. The encoded protein is CASSPRDRGLVNIQYF.